This T cell receptor (beta chain) was sequenced in a study of PD-1 blockade in mismatch repair-deficient tumors. Points from the study as a whole: Tumor-resident clones, often absent from pretreatment blood, expanded after pembrolizumab and then contracted.

Generated by immunoSEQ multiplex PCR, the TCRdb table keeps only in-frame clones and is missing some. The sample consists of roughly 70,000 clones, more than 75% of them appearing once. The TCR-sequenced patients were a few responders to pembrolizumab. This clone was detected a few times. As yet, its antigen is unknown. The CDR3 runs to 14 residues. CDR1 and CDR2 from the germline V gene are SGHTA and FQGNSA. V was shortened by 3 bases and J by 2 bases, with 11 bases between the two germline ends. The sample here was peripheral blood, taken 2 weeks after starting pembrolizumab. V is TRBV7-2 and J is TRBJ2-7; a weak D match, TRBD2 (6 bases). This clonotype was obtained from an adult with mismatch repair-deficient cancer. The CDR3 protein is CASSFGGTPYEQYF. The CDR3 DNA reads TGTGCCAGCAGCTTTGGAGGGACTCCCTACGAGCAGTACTTC.